Following are 24 T cell receptor beta chains from one sample sequenced in a study of cytomegalovirus exposure and HLA in healthy donors. The PCR ran on 60 Vbeta and 13 Jbeta primers. TCRdb's copy holds only in-frame clones and misses some; the assay was immunoSEQ multiplex PCR. This sample yields around 130,000 clones, of which roughly four fifths are seen a single time; over 9% belongs to the top ten. Material: PBMCs. The receptors stem from a male donor in good health and CMV-seropositive.

V is TRBV6-1 and J is TRBJ2-5, with 7 bases fitting TRBD2. The CDR3 contains 14 residues. CDR1 is MNHNS, CDR2 SASEGT, per germline. V gave up 7 bases and J gave up 5 bases; unmatched junction bases: 10. The CDR3, as DNA: TGTGCCAGCACCCCATCTAGCGGCAGGGAGACCCAGTACTTC. Its protein is CASTPSSGRETQYF.

The V call is TRBV29-1, the J call TRBJ1-2; TRBD1 agrees at 8 bases. Germline lookup yields CDR1 SQVTM and CDR2 ANQGSEA. The CDR3 is 13 amino acids. Germline trimming cut 7 bases from V and 4 bases from J; bases unmatched to any gene: 8. The CDR3 nucleotides are TGCAGCGCCAGGACAGGGACGGGCTATGGCTACACCTTC. Residues: CSARTGTGYGYTF. The complete variable domain, with remaining parts taken from reference TRBV29-1 and TRBJ1-2, reads SAVISQKPSRDICQRGTSLTIQCQVDSQVTMMFWYRQQPGQSLTLIATANQGSEATYESGFVIDKFPISRPNLTFSTLTVSNMSPEDSSIYLCSARTGTGYGYTFGSGTRLTVV.

The genes are TRBV7-6 and TRBJ2-7; D remains ambiguous. V gave up 2 bases and J gave up 6 bases, with 20 bases separating them. Germline V gene lookup returns CDR1 SGHVS and CDR2 FNYEAQ. This CDR3 has 16 amino acids. The CDR3 DNA is TGTGCCAGCAGCTTAATTCGAAGCGACCGTTTAGGCGAGCAGTACTTC. Translated: CASSLIRSDRLGEQYF. Full variable domain (outside the CDR3, taken from reference TRBV7-6 and TRBJ2-7): GAGVSQSPRYKVTKRGQDVALRCDPISGHVSLYWYRQALGQGPEFLTYFNYEAQQDKSGLPNDRFSAERPEGSISTLTIQRTEQRDSAMYRCASSLIRSDRLGEQYFGPGTRLTVT.

The CDR3 here is CASSSADSPLHF. CDR3 sequence (DNA): TGTGCCAGCAGCTCGGCGGATTCACCCCTCCACTTT. This sequence joins TRBV9 and TRBJ1-6; no clear D. There are 12 residues in the CDR3. CDR1 SGDLS and CDR2 YYNGEE come from the germline V gene. Between the trimmed V and J ends, which lost 4 bases and 8 bases, there was a span of 7 bases.

This chain links TRBV6-4 with TRBJ1-1; D may be TRBD1 (6 bases). CDR3 size: 13 residues. V was cut by 5 bases and J by 1 base, with 8 bases left in between. Germline CDR1 MRHNA, CDR2 SNTAGT. Here the CDR3 DNA reads TGTGCCAGCAGTTTGGACAGGAACACTGAAGCTTTCTTT. Its translation is CASSLDRNTEAFF.

The genes are TRBV5-1 and TRBJ1-2; D perhaps matches TRBD1 (6 bases). The CDR3 covers 13 residues. Germline CDR1 is SGHRS and CDR2 is YFSETQ. The V and J ends lost 4 bases and 2 bases respectively, with 9 bases between them. The CDR3 coding sequence is TGCGCCAGCAGCGTAGGGACAAACTATGGCTACACCTTC. This translates into CASSVGTNYGYTF.

The V gene is TRBV28, the J gene TRBJ2-1, with TRBD1 identical over 9 bases. The CDR3 runs to 16 residues. V was clipped by 6 bases and J by 8 bases; unmatched bases: 14. Germline values: CDR1 MDHEN, CDR2 SYDVKM. In nucleotides, the CDR3 is TGTGCCAGCAGGCCCGCCGGGACAGGGTTTATGGATGAGCAGTTCTTC. Translated, it gives CASRPAGTGFMDEQFF. The variable domain in full, completed from reference TRBV28 and TRBJ2-1, reads DVKVTQSSRYLVKRTGEKVFLECVQDMDHENMFWYRQDPGLGLRLIYFSYDVKMKEKGDIPEGYSVSREKKERFSLILESASTNQTSMYLCASRPAGTGFMDEQFFGPGTRLTVL.

In this sample, this clone turned up a few times. The chain combines TRBV27 with TRBJ2-3; D might be TRBD1 (6 bases). Per germline, CDR1 MNHEY and CDR2 SMNVEV (reference sequence). The CDR3 runs to 15 residues. Trimming removed 2 bases from V and 1 base from J, with 10 bases in between. CDR3 bases: TGTGCCAGCAGTTTAAACAGGGTCGGCACAGATACGCAGTATTTT. As protein: CASSLNRVGTDTQYF.

The V gene is TRBV9, the J gene TRBJ2-2; 8 nucleotides agree with TRBD1. J lost 6 bases, V lost 4 bases, and 17 bases had no gene match. The CDR3 is 18 residues long. Germline CDR1 reads SGDLS; CDR2 reads YYNGEE. The CDR3: CASSPSRQGIIVAGELFF. As DNA, the CDR3 is TGTGCCAGCAGCCCTAGCCGACAGGGGATAATAGTAGCCGGGGAGCTGTTTTTT.

This clone was counted a few times. The chain couples TRBV6-5 to TRBJ1-2; D not resolved. This CDR3 region has 12 residues. In germline, CDR1 is MNHEY, CDR2 SVGAGI. The V end was cut by 6 bases, the J end by 8 bases, with 13 bases between. The CDR3 DNA is TGTGCCAGCAGCCCCCCGGAGTTCGGCTACACCTTC. It codes for CASSPPEFGYTF.

The chain couples TRBV5-1 to TRBJ2-5, with 8 bases aligning to TRBD2. Germline lookup yields CDR1 SGHRS and CDR2 YFSETQ. CDR3 length: 18 amino acids. V shed 2 bases, J shed 1 base, and the junction held 13 bases outside the gene matches. The CDR3 bases are TGCGCCAGCAGCTTATTTCCCCCTGGTAGCGGGACCCAAGAGACCCAGTACTTC. Protein sequence: CASSLFPPGSGTQETQYF.

The table lists this clone with a count of one. V and J are TRBV5-8 and TRBJ1-4; the match to TRBD1 covers 8 bases. This CDR3 region has 15 residues. V was clipped by 3 bases and J by 4 bases; unmatched bases: 5. Germline loops: CDR1 SGHTS, CDR2 YDEGEE. The CDR3 loop is CASSWGTGGNEKLFF. The CDR3 bases are TGTGCCAGCAGCTGGGGGACAGGTGGTAATGAAAAACTGTTTTTT.

This clone has a handful of counts. V is TRBV5-8 and J is TRBJ2-3; 7 bases agree with TRBD1. The CDR3 runs to 15 residues. In germline, CDR1 is SGHTS, CDR2 YDEGEE. The V gene end was trimmed by 3 bases and the J gene end by 0 bases; junction bases not matched to a gene: 4. The CDR3 sequence: CASSWSGGSTDTQYF. In DNA form, the CDR3 reads TGTGCCAGCAGCTGGTCAGGGGGAAGCACAGATACGCAGTATTTT.

This sequence joins TRBV28 and TRBJ2-7; 8 bases match TRBD2. Trimming took 6 bases from V and 2 from J; bases not matched to a gene: 6. Germline CDR1 is MDHEN and CDR2 is SYDVKM. CDR3 length: 14 amino acids. This CDR3 is CASSLAGTPYEQYF. DNA for the CDR3: TGTGCCAGCAGCCTAGCGGGCACACCCTACGAGCAGTACTTC.

Written as DNA, the CDR3 is TGTGCCACCAGTCCCAGACCCCAGGGTTCTGGAAACACCATATATTTT. Amino acids: CATSPRPQGSGNTIYF. This chain connects TRBV15 to TRBJ1-3; tentative D call: TRBD1 (5 bases). The CDR3 has 16 amino acids. Germline V CDR1 and CDR2: LNHNV, YYDKDF (reference sequence). V lost 6 bases and J lost 1, with 16 bases in between.

The chain carries TRBV11-2 and TRBJ1-1, with 7 nucleotides matching TRBD1. The germline CDR1 and CDR2 sequences are SGHAT and FQNNGV. V was clipped by 5 bases and J by 4 bases; unmatched bases: 4. This CDR3 comprises 13 residues. The CDR3 is CASSGYRGTEAFF. The CDR3 nucleotides read TGTGCCAGCAGCGGGTACAGGGGCACTGAAGCTTTCTTT.

This clone has just a few counts. The chain links TRBV29-1 to TRBJ2-7; possibly TRBD1 for D (5 bases). The CDR3 is made up of 12 amino acids. Germline V gene sequence: CDR1 SQVTM, CDR2 ANQGSEA. V shed 7 bases and J shed 2 bases, with 12 bases lying between them. Here the CDR3 DNA reads TGCAGCGCCGTGACAGATACCTACGAGCAGTACTTC. Protein: CSAVTDTYEQYF.

This chain uses TRBV5-1 with TRBJ2-2; D is undetermined. V lost 2 bases to trimming and J lost 0 bases, with 14 bases between them. There are 17 residues in the CDR3. The V gene's germline CDR1 is SGHRS and CDR2 YFSETQ. The CDR3 sequence: CASSFISTVANTGELFF. The CDR3 nucleotides are TGCGCCAGCAGCTTCATAAGTACAGTGGCGAACACCGGGGAGCTGTTTTTT.

J is TRBJ2-7 and V is TRBV7-9; D is unresolved. V lost 4 bases and J 1 base, leaving 8 bases between the germline ends. The germline gives CDR1 SEHNR, CDR2 FQNEAQ (reference sequence). This CDR3 has 13 amino acids. CDR3 loop: CASSSRRSYEQYF. The CDR3 DNA reads TGTGCCAGCAGCTCCAGAAGATCCTACGAGCAGTACTTC.

This chain links TRBV6-5 with TRBJ2-7, with 11 nucleotides matching TRBD2. CDR1 is MNHEY, CDR2 SVGAGI, per germline. The CDR3 has 15 residues. The ends lost 7 bases at V and 3 bases at J; junction bases unmatched: 8. CDR3 nucleotide sequence: TGTGCCAGCACCTCACTAGCGGGAGAAGGCTACGAGCAGTACTTC. This encodes CASTSLAGEGYEQYF.

This sequence joins TRBV7-9 and TRBJ2-5, with TRBD2 matching 8 bases. The CDR3 is 13 amino acids. J gave up 3 bases and V 6 bases, and 3 bases lay outside the gene matches. From germline, CDR1 is SEHNR and CDR2 FQNEAQ (reference sequence). CDR3 sequence reads: CASRTAGEETQYF. The CDR3 nucleotides are TGTGCCAGCAGGACAGCGGGGGAAGAGACCCAGTACTTC.

The chain combines TRBV7-2 with TRBJ1-1, with 7 bases that match TRBD1. The trim removed 0 bases at V and 11 bases at J, leaving 6 bases unmatched. This CDR3 is built from 13 residues. Germline V gene data show CDR1 as SGHTA and CDR2 as FQGNSA. CDR3 nucleotide sequence: TGTGCCAGCAGCTTAGCTGTTGGGGACAGTGCTTTCTTT. Translating it yields CASSLAVGDSAFF.

The chain has TRBV5-6 and TRBJ2-7; D is perhaps TRBD1 (6 bases). The DNA end lines up better with TRBJ2-5; the J call may be wrong. There are 13 residues in the CDR3. Germline assignment: CDR1 SGHDT and CDR2 YYEEEE. The CDR3 reads CASSSGQQETQYF. The CDR3, as DNA: TGTGCCAGCAGCTCCGGACAGCAAGAGACCCAGTACTTC.

CDR3 sequence reads: CASTQGGTGGTEAFF. The CDR3 DNA is TGTGCCAGCACCCAAGGGGGGACAGGGGGCACTGAAGCTTTCTTT. The chain joins TRBV6-1 to TRBJ1-1; 11 nucleotides line up with TRBD1. This CDR3 has 15 amino acids. V lost 7 bases, J lost 4 bases, and 8 bases stayed unmatched. Germline V lookup: CDR1 MNHNS, CDR2 SASEGT.